These 11 T cell receptor beta chains were all obtained from the same sample, sequenced in a study of cytomegalovirus exposure and HLA in healthy donors. Primers included in the PCR were 60 Vbeta and 13 Jbeta primers. Assay used: immunoSEQ multiplex PCR; TCRdb lists only in-frame clones, some missing. This sample has 180,000 or so clones, with 70% to 80% found just once. Material: PBMCs. These receptors came from a male donor in good health and CMV-seronegative.

The chain employs TRBV28 and TRBJ1-5; D is possibly TRBD1 (5 bases). Deletions cut 1 base from V and 0 bases from J, with 10 bases between. Germline CDR1 MDHEN, CDR2 SYDVKM. This CDR3 has 16 residues. Written as DNA, the CDR3 is TGTGCCAGCAGTTTATCAGTCAGGGCTAGCAATCAGCCCCAGCATTTT. Residues: CASSLSVRASNQPQHF.

This clone was seen a handful of times. This chain connects TRBV29-1 to TRBJ1-1; D is uncertain. Per the germline V gene, CDR1 is SQVTM and CDR2 is ANQGSEA. The CDR3 loop spans 12 amino acids. Trimming cost V 4 bases and J 3 bases, with 9 bases left between them. CDR3 protein: CSVAGFDTEAFF. In nucleotides, the CDR3 is TGCAGCGTTGCGGGGTTTGACACTGAAGCTTTCTTT.

The V call is TRBV28, the J call TRBJ2-1; tentatively, D is TRBD2 (7 bases). CDR3 length: 12 residues. Germline lookup yields CDR1 MDHEN and CDR2 SYDVKM. Trimming left V 11 bases short and J 4 bases short, with 12 bases between. CDR3 in amino acids: CAGGGVYNEQFF. The CDR3 DNA reads TGTGCCGGGGGGGGCGTATACAATGAGCAGTTCTTC.

The chain recombines TRBV5-1 with TRBJ2-1; 13 bases are shared with TRBD2. The germline V gene has CDR1 SGHRS and CDR2 YFSETQ. The CDR3 loop spans 14 amino acids. J lost 3 bases, V lost 7 bases, and 1 base had no gene match. CDR3 in DNA: TGCGCCAGCGGGACTAGCGGGGACTACAATGAGCAGTTCTTC. Translated, it gives CASGTSGDYNEQFF. Full variable domain (remainder filled in from reference TRBV5-1 and TRBJ2-1): KAGVTQTPRYLIKTRGQQVTLSCSPISGHRSVSWYQQTPGQGLQFLFEYFSETQRNKGNFPGRFSGRQFSNSRSEMNVSTLELGDSALYLCASGTSGDYNEQFFGPGTRLTVL.

The CDR3 nucleotides read TGCAGCGTCGGCTCTGGAAACACCATATATTTT. Translated: CSVGSGNTIYF. The rearrangement uses TRBV29-1 and TRBJ1-3; no reliable D call. The length of the CDR3 is 11 residues. CDR1 is SQVTM and CDR2 is ANQGSEA in the germline V gene. V shed 6 bases and J shed 0 bases, with 3 bases lying between them. Together with reference TRBV29-1 and TRBJ1-3, the CDR3 gives the full variable domain: SAVISQKPSRDICQRGTSLTIQCQVDSQVTMMFWYRQQPGQSLTLIATANQGSEATYESGFVIDKFPISRPNLTFSTLTVSNMSPEDSSIYLCSVGSGNTIYFGEGSWLTVV.

In DNA form, the CDR3 reads TGCGCCAGCAGCCGATTGGACAGTGGGGGCACTGAAGCTTTCTTT. Amino acid sequence: CASSRLDSGGTEAFF. The J gene is TRBJ1-1, the V gene TRBV4-1; a weak D match, TRBD1 (6 bases). CDR1 is MGHRA, CDR2 YSYEKL, per germline. The V end was cut by 4 bases, the J end by 4 bases, with 16 bases between. CDR3 length equals 15 residues.

This clone was seen once. J is TRBJ1-2 and V is TRBV6-1; unclear D gene. Trimming stripped 4 bases from V and 4 bases from J, with 10 bases between. Germline-derived CDR1 and CDR2 are MNHNS and SASEGT. This CDR3 spans 13 amino acids. In DNA, the CDR3 is TGTGCCAGCAGTGTAGTGGGCACCTATGGCTACACCTTC. Amino acid sequence: CASSVVGTYGYTF.

The genes are TRBV10-3 and TRBJ2-3; unclear D gene. Germline V gene lookup returns CDR1 ENHRY and CDR2 SYGVKD. V gave up 3 bases and J gave up 8 bases, with 9 bases separating them. This CDR3 is 12 amino acids long. The CDR3 is CAISEGVTTQYF. CDR3 nucleotides: TGTGCCATCAGTGAAGGAGTAACTACGCAGTATTTT.

This chain connects TRBV6-6 to TRBJ2-7; a possible D gene is TRBD1 (5 bases). Germline V gene data show CDR1 as MNHNY and CDR2 as SVGAGI (reference sequence). The V end lost 6 bases, the J end lost 5 bases, and 8 bases lay between the germline ends. CDR3 length: 11 residues. CDR3 coding DNA: TGTGCCAGCAGGAAAGGGGACGAGCAGTACTTC. Amino acid sequence: CASRKGDEQYF.

V usage is TRBV21-1 and J usage is TRBJ2-3; TRBD2 was called by the table and not checked on the DNA. TRBV21-1 is recorded as a pseudogene. The CDR3 sequence is 21 residues long. The CDR3: CASSKRGSAAGENVSTDTQYF. CDR3 sequence (DNA): TGTGCCAGCAGCAAACGAGGGAGTGCGGCGGGAGAGAACGTTAGCACAGATACGCAGTATTTT.

CDR3 loop: CASAGPSSGANVLTF. In DNA, the CDR3 is TGTGCCAGCGCAGGGCCCAGCTCTGGGGCCAACGTCCTGACTTTC. The J gene is TRBJ2-6, the V gene TRBV9; perhaps TRBD1 as D (5 bases). V was pared by 7 bases and J by 0 bases, with 11 bases between. CDR1 is SGDLS and CDR2 is YYNGEE in the germline V gene. The CDR3 length is 15 residues. The full variable domain, its missing parts supplied by reference TRBV9 and TRBJ2-6, is DSGVTQTPKHLITATGQRVTLRCSPRSGDLSVYWYQQSLDQGLQFLIQYYNGEERAKGNILERFSAQQFPDLHSELNLSSLELGDSALYFCASAGPSSGANVLTFGAGSRLTVL.